These 29 T cell receptor beta chains were all obtained from the same sample, sequenced in a study of control samples from healthy donors and cancer patients. Using immunoSEQ multiplex PCR, the repertoire was profiled, and TCRdb retains in-frame clones only, with some absent. The profile covers some 150,000 clones, with nearly 96% appearing a single time and 1% taken by the ten largest. Sequenced: blood. Receptors were obtained from a woman aged 25 to 39 in good health.

The gene calls are TRBV11-2 and TRBJ2-3; D tentatively fits TRBD1 or TRBD2 (5 bases each). This CDR3 region has 15 residues. Germline V gives CDR1 SGHAT, CDR2 FQNNGV. Trimming took off 4 bases at V and 6 bases at J, with 17 bases between the two ends. This CDR3 is CASSSRGVLADTQYF. The CDR3 bases are TGTGCCAGCAGCTCCCGGGGCGTCTTGGCTGATACGCAGTATTTT. Full variable domain (remainder filled in from reference TRBV11-2 and TRBJ2-3): EAGVAQSPRYKIIEKRQSVAFWCNPISGHATLYWYQQILGQGPKLLIQFQNNGVVDDSQLPKDRFSAERLKGVDSTLKIQPAKLEDSAVYLCASSSRGVLADTQYFGPGTRLTVL.

In this sample, this clone turned up once. The rearrangement joins TRBV27 to TRBJ2-5, with TRBD2 as a possible D gene (5 bases). In germline, CDR1 is MNHEY, CDR2 SMNVEV (reference sequence). Trimming stripped 4 bases from V and 7 bases from J, with 19 bases between. The CDR3 loop spans 15 amino acids. In DNA, the CDR3 is TGTGCCAGCAGTTCCCCTTTGAGGGTCGGTGGGACCCAGTACTTC. Translation: CASSSPLRVGGTQYF.

The gene calls are TRBV5-1 and TRBJ2-5, with 7 bases identical to TRBD1. CDR1 SGHRS and CDR2 YFSETQ come from the germline V gene. The V and J ends lost 4 bases and 5 bases, in that order; junction bases with no gene match: 8. The CDR3 consists of 14 residues. This chain's CDR3 is CASSIQGPLETQYF. In DNA, the CDR3 is TGCGCCAGCAGCATACAGGGGCCCCTGGAGACCCAGTACTTC. Filled out from reference TRBV5-1 and TRBJ2-5, the complete variable domain reads KAGVTQTPRYLIKTRGQQVTLSCSPISGHRSVSWYQQTPGQGLQFLFEYFSETQRNKGNFPGRFSGRQFSNSRSEMNVSTLELGDSALYLCASSIQGPLETQYFGPGTRLLVL.

This clone has a single count. The CDR3 coding sequence is TGTGCCAGCAGCACCGGGACAGCAGAAGAGCAGTTCTTC. It yields the protein CASSTGTAEEQFF. V gene TRBV3-1 (or the pseudogene TRBV3-2) combines with J gene TRBJ2-1; 7 nucleotides align to TRBD1. Per the germline V gene, CDR1 is LGHDT and CDR2 is YNNKEL (reference sequence). This CDR3 is built from 13 residues. V was pared by 5 bases and J by 10 bases, with 8 bases of the junction left unmatched.

The CDR3 reads CASSLRTANTEAFF. The CDR3, as DNA: TGCGCCAGCAGCCTTCGGACAGCTAACACTGAAGCTTTCTTT. The chain carries TRBV5-1 and TRBJ1-1; a weak D match, TRBD1 (6 bases). The V end lost 4 bases, the J end lost 2 bases, and 12 bases lay between the germline ends. The germline V gene encodes CDR1 SGHRS and CDR2 YFSETQ. This CDR3 comprises 14 residues.

In this sample, this clone turned up once. V usage is TRBV30 and J usage is TRBJ2-3; 14 bases agree with TRBD2. The V segment lost 7 bases and the J segment 0 bases; nucleotides outside the gene matches: 18. Germline V lookup: CDR1 GTSNPN, CDR2 SVGIG (reference sequence). CDR3 length: 20 amino acids. This CDR3 reads CAYRQGTSGGPISSTDTQYF. In DNA, the CDR3 is TGTGCCTACCGACAGGGGACTAGCGGGGGACCGATATCTAGCACAGATACGCAGTATTTT.

The genes are TRBV28 and TRBJ2-3; D gene uncertain. Trimming took 2 bases from V and 1 from J, leaving 4 bases between them. From germline, CDR1 is MDHEN and CDR2 SYDVKM. The CDR3 has 13 residues. The CDR3, as DNA: TGTGCCAGCAGTTTACTGGGCACAGATACGCAGTATTTT. This sequence encodes CASSLLGTDTQYF.

This chain joins TRBV2 and TRBJ2-7; D unclear. V lost 7 bases and J lost 0, with 7 bases in between. The CDR3 has 12 amino acids. Germline V lookup: CDR1 SNHLY, CDR2 FYNNEI. CDR3 sequence (DNA): TGTGCCAGCACCGACATCTCCTACGAGCAGTACTTC. It encodes CASTDISYEQYF.

The rearrangement uses TRBV24-1 and TRBJ1-5; unclear D gene. Germline values: CDR1 KGHDR, CDR2 SFDVKD. This CDR3 spans 15 amino acids. Deletions cut 3 bases from V and 9 bases from J, with 17 bases between. In DNA, the CDR3 is TGTGCCACCAGTGATCCGGACGGACTCGGGGTGCCCCAGCATTTT. Residues: CATSDPDGLGVPQHF.

This sequence joins TRBV2 and TRBJ1-1, with a possible D match to TRBD1 (5 bases). The CDR3 runs to 15 residues. Germline CDR1 reads SNHLY; CDR2 reads FYNNEI. With 4 bases removed from V and 1 base from J, the gap between germline ends came to 13 bases. This CDR3 is CASSGLRTGNTEAFF. The CDR3 region has the DNA TGTGCCAGCAGTGGCTTAAGAACAGGGAACACTGAAGCTTTCTTT.

The chain recombines TRBV24-1 with TRBJ1-2, with TRBD1 identical over 7 bases. This CDR3 contains 15 residues. Per the germline V gene, CDR1 is KGHDR and CDR2 is SFDVKD. With 4 bases clipped from V and 4 bases from J, the junction kept 8 bases outside the gene matches. The CDR3 is CATSDADRTVYGYTF. The CDR3 DNA sequence: TGTGCCACCAGTGACGCGGACAGGACCGTCTATGGCTACACCTTC.

The rearrangement links TRBV4-2 to TRBJ2-3, with D uncertain. The CDR3 contains 14 residues. Germline loops: CDR1 LGHNA, CDR2 YNFKEQ. V shed 0 bases and J shed 1 base, with 5 bases lying between them. CDR3 nucleotide sequence: TGTGCCAGCAGCCAAGACGGAGGCACAGATACGCAGTATTTT. Encoded protein: CASSQDGGTDTQYF.

V gene TRBV24-1 combines with J gene TRBJ2-5; possible D gene TRBD1, 6 bases. CDR1 and CDR2 from the germline V gene are KGHDR and SFDVKD. CDR3 length: 14 amino acids. Trimming removed 0 bases at V and 3 bases at J, with 7 bases between. DNA of the CDR3: TGTGCCACCAGTGATTTGCCAGGGGAAGAGACCCAGTACTTC. It translates to CATSDLPGEETQYF.

The gene calls are TRBV12-3 or TRBV12-4 and TRBJ1-6, with unresolved D. The CDR3 contains 13 residues. V was clipped by 1 base and J by 9 bases, with 7 bases between them. CDR3 coding DNA: TGTGCCAGCAGTTTAGACCGTGTTTCACCCCTCCACTTT. It is translated as CASSLDRVSPLHF.

A single count supports this clone. The chain recombines TRBV4-1 with TRBJ2-7; no firm D call. The CDR3 extends over 13 amino acids. V was trimmed by 4 bases and J by 1 base, leaving 8 bases between them. Germline lookup yields CDR1 MGHRA and CDR2 YSYEKL. The CDR3 loop is CASSPRVSYEQYF. The CDR3 nucleotides read TGCGCCAGCAGCCCAAGGGTTTCCTACGAGCAGTACTTC.

This chain uses TRBV5-6 with TRBJ1-1; a weak D match, TRBD1 (5 bases). CDR3 length: 14 amino acids. V was cut by 4 bases and J by 3 bases, with 13 bases left in between. Germline lookup yields CDR1 SGHDT and CDR2 YYEEEE. CDR3: CASSPKAGDTEAFF. In DNA form, the CDR3 reads TGTGCCAGCAGCCCCAAGGCGGGGGACACTGAAGCTTTCTTT.

This clone was seen a single time. The chain's CDR3 is CASTVRGADTEAFF. The CDR3 DNA reads as TGTGCCAGTACAGTACGGGGGGCGGACACTGAAGCTTTCTTT. V usage is TRBV19 and J usage is TRBJ1-1; D might be TRBD1 (6 bases). Germline V gene sequence: CDR1 LNHDA, CDR2 SQIVND (reference sequence). The CDR3 sequence is 14 residues long. V was clipped by 7 bases and J by 3 bases, with 15 bases between them. Full variable domain (outside the CDR3, taken from reference TRBV19 and TRBJ1-1): DGGITQSPKYLFRKEGQNVTLSCEQNLNHDAMYWYRQDPGQGLRLIYYSQIVNDFQKGDIAEGYSVSREKKESFPLTVTSAQKNPTAFYLCASTVRGADTEAFFGQGTRLTVV.

This chain connects TRBV18 to TRBJ1-1; 7 bases agree with TRBD1. J gave up 0 bases and V 4 bases, and 5 bases lay outside the gene matches. In germline, CDR1 is KGHSH, CDR2 LQKENI. CDR3 length: 15 residues. The CDR3 DNA follows: TGTGCCAGCTCACACCTCGGACAGGTGAACACTGAAGCTTTCTTT. Its translation is CASSHLGQVNTEAFF.

V is TRBV7-9 and J is TRBJ2-3, with TRBD2 identical over 9 bases. The CDR3 length is 16 residues. The trim removed 0 bases at V and 2 bases at J, leaving 3 bases unmatched. CDR1 and CDR2 from the germline V gene are SEHNR and FQNEAQ (reference sequence). CDR3 loop: CASSLASGGATDTQYF. CDR3 DNA sequence: TGTGCCAGCAGCTTAGCTAGCGGGGGAGCCACAGATACGCAGTATTTT.

V gene TRBV9 combines with J gene TRBJ1-3, with D possibly TRBD1 on 6 matching bases. The CDR3 covers 15 residues. V was shortened by 0 bases and J by 4 bases, with 11 bases between the two germline ends. Germline CDR1 SGDLS, CDR2 YYNGEE. The CDR3 sequence is CASSVVGGDGNTIYF. Written as DNA, the CDR3 is TGTGCCAGCAGCGTAGTAGGGGGGGACGGAAACACCATATATTTT.

The V and J genes are TRBV11-2 and TRBJ2-1; tentatively, D is TRBD1 or TRBD2 (6 bases each). Trimming took off 1 base at V and 8 bases at J, with 18 bases between the two ends. This CDR3 has 16 amino acids. CDR1 is SGHAT and CDR2 is FQNNGV in the germline V gene. The CDR3 DNA follows: TGTGCCAGCAGCTTAGTGTCCGGGGGCGTTATCGATGAGCAGTTCTTC. Its protein is CASSLVSGGVIDEQFF. The full variable domain, with the rest looked up from reference TRBV11-2 and TRBJ2-1, is EAGVAQSPRYKIIEKRQSVAFWCNPISGHATLYWYQQILGQGPKLLIQFQNNGVVDDSQLPKDRFSAERLKGVDSTLKIQPAKLEDSAVYLCASSLVSGGVIDEQFFGPGTRLTVL.

CDR3 protein: CASRLTGGLNTEAFF. The CDR3 coding sequence is TGTGCCAGTAGATTGACAGGGGGGCTGAACACTGAAGCTTTCTTT. The V gene is TRBV19, the J gene TRBJ1-1, with 9 bases lining up with TRBD1. The CDR3 spans 15 residues. CDR1 and CDR2 from the germline V gene are LNHDA and SQIVND (reference sequence). With V trimmed by 6 bases and J by 0 bases, 5 bases remained unmatched.

The chain combines TRBV4-1 with TRBJ1-4; D not certain. The CDR3 runs 17 residues. V was cut by 2 bases and J by 1 base, with 14 bases left in between. Looked up from germline, CDR1 is MGHRA and CDR2 is YSYEKL. CDR3 protein: CASSQLHRAITNEKLFF. DNA of the CDR3: TGCGCCAGCAGCCAACTACACCGGGCAATAACTAATGAAAAACTGTTTTTT.

The chain employs TRBV18 and TRBJ1-1, with a possible D match to TRBD1 (6 bases). The germline V gene encodes CDR1 KGHSH and CDR2 LQKENI. With 5 bases removed from V and 7 bases from J, the gap between germline ends came to 14 bases. The CDR3 is 13 amino acids. CDR3 sequence: CASSSAGVGEAFF. The CDR3, as DNA: TGTGCCAGCTCATCCGCAGGGGTGGGTGAAGCTTTCTTT.

The genes are TRBV18 and TRBJ1-1; TRBD1 aligns across 8 bases. The V and J ends lost 3 bases and 6 bases, in that order; junction bases with no gene match: 9. This CDR3 has 15 residues. Germline-derived CDR1 and CDR2 are KGHSH and LQKENI. The chain's CDR3 is CASSPWASGGPEAFF. The DNA of the CDR3 is TGTGCCAGCTCACCCTGGGCCTCAGGGGGCCCTGAAGCTTTCTTT.

This CDR3 is CASRYGRNEQFF. In DNA, the CDR3 is TGTGCCAGCAGGTACGGTCGAAATGAGCAGTTCTTC. V usage is TRBV3-1 (or the pseudogene TRBV3-2) and J usage is TRBJ2-1; D uncertain. V was cut by 6 bases and J by 7 bases, with 10 bases left in between. Germline V gene data show CDR1 as LGHDT and CDR2 as YNNKEL (reference sequence). There are 12 residues in the CDR3.

The V and J genes are TRBV5-1 and TRBJ1-2; 7 bases fit TRBD1. The V gene end was trimmed by 3 bases and the J gene end by 8 bases; junction bases not matched to a gene: 4. The CDR3 is made up of 12 amino acids. Germline V gene data show CDR1 as SGHRS and CDR2 as YFSETQ. CDR3 residues: CASSSQGVGYTF. The CDR3 DNA reads as TGCGCCAGCAGCTCGCAGGGGGTGGGCTACACCTTC.

The chain couples TRBV6-5 to TRBJ1-1, with 7 bases that match TRBD1. The junction had 6 bases not matched to a gene; V was cut back by 6 bases and J by 5 bases. Germline V lookup: CDR1 MNHEY, CDR2 SVGAGI. This CDR3 contains 13 residues. The CDR3 DNA sequence: TGTGCCAGCAGACTAAACAGGGGTACTGAAGCTTTCTTT. It yields the protein CASRLNRGTEAFF.

The chain joins TRBV5-1 to TRBJ2-3; D is uncertain. With 6 bases removed from V and 2 bases from J, the gap between germline ends came to 13 bases. The CDR3 extends over 14 amino acids. Germline CDR1 SGHRS, CDR2 YFSETQ. This CDR3 is CASTTGGYTDTQYF. CDR3 nucleotide sequence: TGCGCCAGCACAACGGGCGGTTACACAGATACGCAGTATTTT.